The clone carrying this T cell receptor (beta chain) was observed a few times. The antigen remains undetermined. Both 60 Vbeta primers and 13 Jbeta primers went into the PCR. The repertoire was sequenced with immunoSEQ multiplex PCR; TCRdb's copy has only in-frame clones and lacks some. In the table there are 130,000 or so clones, more than 8% of which are singletons. The record originates from a study of cytomegalovirus exposure and HLA in healthy donors. Whole-study results and caveats: The classifier reportedly diagnosed cytomegalovirus status with high specificity and sensitivity. The authors later linked a missense DCLRE1C variant to TCR beta V- and J-gene trimming.

The CDR3 covers 14 residues. Trimming cost V 4 bases and J 5 bases; bases outside gene matches: 5. Germline loops: CDR1 MGHRA, CDR2 YSYEKL. The sequence was obtained from a man aged 40-50 years in good health and CMV-seronegative. The chain recombines TRBV4-1 with TRBJ1-5; the match to TRBD1 covers 7 bases. The sequencing sample was made of PBMCs. The CDR3 loop reads CASSPDRDDQPQHF. The CDR3 DNA reads as TGCGCCAGCAGCCCCGACAGGGACGATCAGCCCCAGCATTTT.